This T cell receptor beta chain is from a study of T cell responses to AZD1222 COVID-19 vaccine. Across the whole study: Second doses were pooled across both intervals (about 4 or about 12 weeks).

The CDR3 length is 17 residues. Trimming took off 4 bases at V and 6 bases at J, with 22 bases between the two ends. Germline CDR1 LNHDA, CDR2 SQIVND (reference sequence). TCRdb's table, derived via immunoSEQ multiplex PCR, lists solely in-frame clones and lacks some. The sample has about 54,000 clones; about 90% are singletons. The material was peripheral blood, obtained on day 0 of AZD1222 vaccination. The sequence derives from an adult in good health. This chain uses TRBV19 with TRBJ2-1; a weak D match, TRBD2 (8 bases). CDR3 loop: CASSSRTSRGVTNEQFF. The CDR3 DNA reads TGTGCCAGTAGTAGCAGGACTAGCAGGGGGGTGACCAATGAGCAGTTCTTC.